The 7 T cell receptor beta chains in this list originate from one sample, sequenced in a study of T cell responses to AZD1222 COVID-19 vaccine. Generated by immunoSEQ multiplex PCR, the TCRdb table keeps only in-frame clones and is missing some. This sample has some 160,000 clones, with roughly 92% found just once. The source was peripheral blood, collected on day 0 of AZD1222 vaccination. These receptors were taken from an adult in good health.

The chain employs TRBV4-1 and TRBJ2-1, with 10 bases matching TRBD1. V lost 1 base, J lost 7 bases, and 10 bases stayed unmatched. The CDR3 sequence is 17 residues long. The germline V gene encodes CDR1 MGHRA and CDR2 YSYEKL. Here the CDR3 reads CASSQARTGGRVNEQFF. DNA for the CDR3: TGCGCCAGCAGCCAAGCCCGGACAGGGGGGCGCGTGAATGAGCAGTTCTTC.

This rearrangement joins TRBV11-1 to TRBJ2-7; TRBD2 matches 7 bases. The V segment lost 4 bases and the J segment 2 bases; nucleotides outside the gene matches: 5. The CDR3 has 14 residues. The germline V gene has CDR1 SGHAT and CDR2 FQDESV (reference sequence). The CDR3 DNA sequence: TGTGCCAGCAGCTGGGGACTACCCGCCTACGAGCAGTACTTC. It translates to CASSWGLPAYEQYF. The entire variable domain, with the rest obtained from reference TRBV11-1 and TRBJ2-7, is as follows: EAEVAQSPRYKITEKSQAVAFWCDPISGHATLYWYRQILGQGPELLVQFQDESVVDDSQLPKDRFSAERLKGVDSTLKIQPAELGDSAMYLCASSWGLPAYEQYFGPGTRLTVT.

The J gene is TRBJ1-5, the V gene TRBV19, with unresolved D. CDR1 and CDR2 from the germline V gene are LNHDA and SQIVND (reference sequence). Trimming cost V 1 base and J 0 bases, with 10 bases left between them. CDR3 length: 16 residues. The CDR3 is CASSIGRRYSNQPQHF. CDR3 in DNA: TGTGCCAGTAGTATAGGGCGGAGATATAGCAATCAGCCCCAGCATTTT.

The CDR3: CAWNLGGETQYF. The CDR3 DNA sequence: TGTGCCTGGAACCTTGGTGGTGAGACCCAGTACTTC. V gene TRBV30 combines with J gene TRBJ2-5; D gene ambiguous. Germline values: CDR1 GTSNPN, CDR2 SVGIG (reference sequence). Trimming left V 4 bases short and J 5 bases short, with 11 bases between. The CDR3 covers 12 residues.

This chain connects TRBV6-5 to TRBJ1-2; D is undetermined. The CDR3 totals 13 residues. The ends were cut back, 2 bases at V and 3 bases at J, with 7 bases in the middle. In germline, CDR1 is MNHEY, CDR2 SVGAGI. CDR3 in DNA: TGTGCCAGCAGTTACGGGCGGGACTATGGCTACACCTTC. As protein: CASSYGRDYGYTF.

This chain joins TRBV19 and TRBJ2-4, with 7 bases aligning to TRBD2. CDR1 and CDR2 (germline): LNHDA, SQIVND (reference sequence). The trim removed 0 bases at V and 2 bases at J, leaving 1 base unmatched. CDR3 length equals 15 residues. As DNA, the CDR3 is TGTGCCAGTAGTATAGATGGGACTACCAAAAACATTCAGTACTTC. Its translation: CASSIDGTTKNIQYF.

The V call is TRBV7-9, the J call TRBJ1-2; D is uncertain. This CDR3 has 13 amino acids. The germline V gene encodes CDR1 SEHNR and CDR2 FQNEAQ (reference sequence). V shed 2 bases and J shed 0 bases, with 4 bases lying between them. In DNA form, the CDR3 reads TGTGCCAGCAGCTTAAACACTAACTATGGCTACACCTTC. Its protein product is CASSLNTNYGYTF.